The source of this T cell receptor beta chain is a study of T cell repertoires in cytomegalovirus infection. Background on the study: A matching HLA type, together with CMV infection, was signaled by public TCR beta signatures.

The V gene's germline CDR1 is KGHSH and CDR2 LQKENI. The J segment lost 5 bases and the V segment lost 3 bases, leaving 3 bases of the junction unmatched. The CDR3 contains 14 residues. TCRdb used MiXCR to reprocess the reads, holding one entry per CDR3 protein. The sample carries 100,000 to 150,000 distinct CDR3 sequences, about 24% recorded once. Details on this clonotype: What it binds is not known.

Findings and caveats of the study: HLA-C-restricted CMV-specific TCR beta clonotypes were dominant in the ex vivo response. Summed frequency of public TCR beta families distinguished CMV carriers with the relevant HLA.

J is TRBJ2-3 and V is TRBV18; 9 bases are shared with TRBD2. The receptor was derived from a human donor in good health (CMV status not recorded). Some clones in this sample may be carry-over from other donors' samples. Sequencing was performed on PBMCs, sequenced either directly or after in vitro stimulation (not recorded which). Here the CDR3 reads CASSPLAGRDTQYF. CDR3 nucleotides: TGTGCCAGCTCACCTCTAGCGGGAAGAGATACGCAGTATTTT.